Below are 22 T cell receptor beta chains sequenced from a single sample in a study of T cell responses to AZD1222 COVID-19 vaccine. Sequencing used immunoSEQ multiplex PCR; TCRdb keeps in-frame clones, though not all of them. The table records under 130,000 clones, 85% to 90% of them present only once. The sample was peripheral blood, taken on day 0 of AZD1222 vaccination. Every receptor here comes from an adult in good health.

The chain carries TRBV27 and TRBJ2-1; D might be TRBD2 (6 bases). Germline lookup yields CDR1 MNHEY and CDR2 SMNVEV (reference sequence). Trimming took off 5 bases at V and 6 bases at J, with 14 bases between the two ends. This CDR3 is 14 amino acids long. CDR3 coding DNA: TGTGCCAGCAGTGTACCGGGACTTCTCAATGAGCAGTTCTTC. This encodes CASSVPGLLNEQFF.

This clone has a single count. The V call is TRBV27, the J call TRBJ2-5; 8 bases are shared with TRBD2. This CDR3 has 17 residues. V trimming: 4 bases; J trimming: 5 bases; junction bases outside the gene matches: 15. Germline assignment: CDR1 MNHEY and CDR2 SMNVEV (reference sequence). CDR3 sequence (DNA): TGTGCCAGCAGTTCTTTTGGCGGGAGGCCGGAGGGGGAGACCCAGTACTTC. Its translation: CASSSFGGRPEGETQYF.

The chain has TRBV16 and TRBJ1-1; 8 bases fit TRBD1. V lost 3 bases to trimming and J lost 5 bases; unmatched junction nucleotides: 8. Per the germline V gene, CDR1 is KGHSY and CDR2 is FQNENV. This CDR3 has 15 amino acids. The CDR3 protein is CASSQSGGLRTEAFF. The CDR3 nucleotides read TGTGCCAGCAGCCAGTCAGGGGGCCTCAGGACTGAAGCTTTCTTT.

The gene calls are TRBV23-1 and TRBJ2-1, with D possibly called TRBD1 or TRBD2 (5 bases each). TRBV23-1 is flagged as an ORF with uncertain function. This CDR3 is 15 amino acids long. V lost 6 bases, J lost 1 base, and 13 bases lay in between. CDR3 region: CASSPRDGSYNEQFF. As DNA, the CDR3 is TGCGCCAGCAGCCCCCGGGACGGATCCTACAATGAGCAGTTCTTC.

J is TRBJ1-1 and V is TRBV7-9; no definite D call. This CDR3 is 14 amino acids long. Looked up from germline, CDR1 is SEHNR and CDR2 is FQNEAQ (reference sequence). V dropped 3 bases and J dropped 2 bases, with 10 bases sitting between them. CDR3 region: CASSFDAGNTEAFF. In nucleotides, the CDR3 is TGTGCCAGCAGCTTTGACGCAGGAAACACTGAAGCTTTCTTT.

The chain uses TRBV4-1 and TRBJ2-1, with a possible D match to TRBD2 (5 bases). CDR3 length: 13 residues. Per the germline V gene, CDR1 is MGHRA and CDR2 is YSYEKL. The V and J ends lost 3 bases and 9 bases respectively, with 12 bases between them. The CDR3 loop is CASSQTNGREQFF. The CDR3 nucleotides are TGCGCCAGCAGCCAGACTAATGGTCGTGAGCAGTTCTTC.

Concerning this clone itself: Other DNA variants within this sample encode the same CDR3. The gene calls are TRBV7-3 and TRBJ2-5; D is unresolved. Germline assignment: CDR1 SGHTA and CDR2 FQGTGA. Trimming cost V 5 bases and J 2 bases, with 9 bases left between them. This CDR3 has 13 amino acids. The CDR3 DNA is TGTGCCAGCAGCCCCGGGCAACAAGAGACCCAGTACTTC. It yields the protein CASSPGQQETQYF. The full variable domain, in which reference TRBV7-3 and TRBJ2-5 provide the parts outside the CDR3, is GAGVSQTPSNKVTEKGKYVELRCDPISGHTALYWYRQSLGQGPEFLIYFQGTGAADDSGLPNDRFFAVRPEGSVSTLKIQRTERGDSAVYLCASSPGQQETQYFGPGTRLLVL.

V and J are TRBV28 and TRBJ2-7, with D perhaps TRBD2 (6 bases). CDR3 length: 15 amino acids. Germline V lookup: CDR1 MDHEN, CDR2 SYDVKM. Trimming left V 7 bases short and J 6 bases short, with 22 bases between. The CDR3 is CASTPRENLRLEQYF. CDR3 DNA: TGTGCCAGCACCCCTCGGGAGAATTTACGACTCGAGCAGTACTTC.

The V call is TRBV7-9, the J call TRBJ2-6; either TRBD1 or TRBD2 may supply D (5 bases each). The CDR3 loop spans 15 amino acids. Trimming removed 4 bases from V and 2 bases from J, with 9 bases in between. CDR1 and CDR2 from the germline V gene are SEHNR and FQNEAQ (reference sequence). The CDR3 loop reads CASSSLGAGANVLTF. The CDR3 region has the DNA TGTGCCAGCAGCTCGCTGGGGGCTGGGGCCAACGTCCTGACTTTC.

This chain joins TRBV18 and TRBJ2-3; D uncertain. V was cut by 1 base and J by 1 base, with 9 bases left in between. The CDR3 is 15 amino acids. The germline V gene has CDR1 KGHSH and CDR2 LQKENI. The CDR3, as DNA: TGTGCCAGCTCACCACGAAGCGTGGGCACAGATACGCAGTATTTT. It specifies CASSPRSVGTDTQYF.

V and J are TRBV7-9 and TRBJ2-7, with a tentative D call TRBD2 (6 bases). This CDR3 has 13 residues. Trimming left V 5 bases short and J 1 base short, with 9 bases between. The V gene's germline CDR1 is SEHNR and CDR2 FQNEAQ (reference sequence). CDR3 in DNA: TGTGCCAGCAGCCCTGGGACTTCCTACGAGCAGTACTTC. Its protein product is CASSPGTSYEQYF. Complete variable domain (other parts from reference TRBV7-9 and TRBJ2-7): DTGVSQNPRHKITKRGQNVTFRCDPISEHNRLYWYRQTLGQGPEFLTYFQNEAQLEKSRLLSDRFSAERPKGSFSTLEIQRTEQGDSAMYLCASSPGTSYEQYFGPGTRLTVT.

CDR3 nucleotides: TGTGCCACCAGCAGAGATAGGGCGTCTCGGAGGGAAGCTTTCTTT. It encodes CATSRDRASRREAFF. The gene calls are TRBV15 and TRBJ1-1; no reliable D call. CDR1 is LNHNV, CDR2 YYDKDF, per germline (reference sequence). The V gene lost 0 bases and the J gene lost 8 bases, with 16 bases spanning the gap. The CDR3 sequence is 15 residues long.

The CDR3 DNA follows: TGTGCCAGCAGCTACTCGCAGGGTTCCGGGGAGCTGTTTTTT. Translated, it gives CASSYSQGSGELFF. This rearrangement joins TRBV5-4 to TRBJ2-2; weak D call: TRBD1 (5 bases). The CDR3 has 14 residues. Germline CDR1 and CDR2: SGHNT and YYREEE (reference sequence). The germline V and J ends were trimmed by 3 bases and 6 bases, with 12 bases remaining between them.

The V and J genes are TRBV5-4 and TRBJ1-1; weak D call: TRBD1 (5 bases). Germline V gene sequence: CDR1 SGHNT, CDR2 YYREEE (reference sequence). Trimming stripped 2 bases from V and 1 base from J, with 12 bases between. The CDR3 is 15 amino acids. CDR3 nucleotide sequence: TGTGCCAGCAGCTTCTCGGGGGTATCGAACACTGAAGCTTTCTTT. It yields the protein CASSFSGVSNTEAFF.

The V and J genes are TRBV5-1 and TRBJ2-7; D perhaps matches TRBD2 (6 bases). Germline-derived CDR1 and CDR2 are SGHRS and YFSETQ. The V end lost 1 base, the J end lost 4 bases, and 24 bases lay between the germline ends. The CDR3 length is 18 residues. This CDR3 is CASSLWETSSGRGYEQYF. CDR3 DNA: TGCGCCAGCAGCTTGTGGGAAACTAGCAGCGGTCGGGGTTACGAGCAGTACTTC.

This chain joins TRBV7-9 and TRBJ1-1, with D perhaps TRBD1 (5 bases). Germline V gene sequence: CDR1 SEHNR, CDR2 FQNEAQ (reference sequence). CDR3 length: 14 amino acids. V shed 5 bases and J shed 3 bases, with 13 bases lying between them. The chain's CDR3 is CASSLGPWDTEAFF. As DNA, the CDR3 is TGTGCCAGCAGCCTGGGGCCCTGGGACACTGAAGCTTTCTTT. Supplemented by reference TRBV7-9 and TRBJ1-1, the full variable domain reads DTGVSQNPRHKITKRGQNVTFRCDPISEHNRLYWYRQTLGQGPEFLTYFQNEAQLEKSRLLSDRFSAERPKGSFSTLEIQRTEQGDSAMYLCASSLGPWDTEAFFGQGTRLTVV.

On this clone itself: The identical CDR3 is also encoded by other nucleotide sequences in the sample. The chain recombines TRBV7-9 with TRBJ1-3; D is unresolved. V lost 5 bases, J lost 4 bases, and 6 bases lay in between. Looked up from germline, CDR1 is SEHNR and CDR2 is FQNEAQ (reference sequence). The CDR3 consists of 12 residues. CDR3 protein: CASSLTGNTIYF. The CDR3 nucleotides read TGTGCCAGCAGCCTGACAGGAAACACCATATATTTT. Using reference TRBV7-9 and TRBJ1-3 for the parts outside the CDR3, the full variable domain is DTGVSQNPRHKITKRGQNVTFRCDPISEHNRLYWYRQTLGQGPEFLTYFQNEAQLEKSRLLSDRFSAERPKGSFSTLEIQRTEQGDSAMYLCASSLTGNTIYFGEGSWLTVV.

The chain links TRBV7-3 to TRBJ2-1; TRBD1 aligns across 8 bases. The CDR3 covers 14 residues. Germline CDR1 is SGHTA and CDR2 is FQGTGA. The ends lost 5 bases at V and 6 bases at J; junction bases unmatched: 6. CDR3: CASSADRVANEQFF. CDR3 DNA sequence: TGTGCCAGCAGCGCGGACAGGGTGGCCAATGAGCAGTTCTTC. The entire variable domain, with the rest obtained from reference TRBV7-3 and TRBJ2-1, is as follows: GAGVSQTPSNKVTEKGKYVELRCDPISGHTALYWYRQSLGQGPEFLIYFQGTGAADDSGLPNDRFFAVRPEGSVSTLKIQRTERGDSAVYLCASSADRVANEQFFGPGTRLTVL.

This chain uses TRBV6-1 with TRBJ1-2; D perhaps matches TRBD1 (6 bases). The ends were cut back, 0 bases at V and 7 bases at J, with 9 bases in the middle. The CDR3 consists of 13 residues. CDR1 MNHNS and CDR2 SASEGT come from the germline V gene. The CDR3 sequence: CASSEAIQGGYTF. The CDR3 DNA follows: TGTGCCAGCAGTGAAGCGATACAGGGTGGCTACACCTTC.

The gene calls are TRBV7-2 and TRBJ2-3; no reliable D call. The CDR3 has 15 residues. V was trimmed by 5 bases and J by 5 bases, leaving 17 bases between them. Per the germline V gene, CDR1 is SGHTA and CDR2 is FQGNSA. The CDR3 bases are TGTGCCAGCAGCCCGAATGGGCAAGGGATAGATACGCAGTATTTT. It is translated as CASSPNGQGIDTQYF.

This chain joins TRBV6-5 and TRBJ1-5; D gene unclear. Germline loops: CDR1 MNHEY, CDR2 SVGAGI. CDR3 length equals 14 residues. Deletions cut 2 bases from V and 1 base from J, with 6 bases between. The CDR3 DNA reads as TGTGCCAGCAGTTACGGGCAGAGCAATCAGCCCCAGCATTTT. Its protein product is CASSYGQSNQPQHF.

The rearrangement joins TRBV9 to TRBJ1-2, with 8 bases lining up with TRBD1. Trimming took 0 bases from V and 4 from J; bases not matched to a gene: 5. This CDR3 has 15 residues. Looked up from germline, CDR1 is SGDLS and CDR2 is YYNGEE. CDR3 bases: TGTGCCAGCAGCGTAGCACAGGGGGATAGCTATGGCTACACCTTC. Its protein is CASSVAQGDSYGYTF.